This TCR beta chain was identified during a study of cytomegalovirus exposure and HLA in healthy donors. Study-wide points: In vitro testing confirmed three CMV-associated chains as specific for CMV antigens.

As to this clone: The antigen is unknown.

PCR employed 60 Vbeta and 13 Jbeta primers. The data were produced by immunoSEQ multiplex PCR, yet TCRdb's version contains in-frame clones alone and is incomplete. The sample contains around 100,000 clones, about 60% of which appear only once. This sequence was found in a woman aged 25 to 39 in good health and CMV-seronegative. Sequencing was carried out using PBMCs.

CDR3 nucleotide sequence: TGTGCCAGCTCACCAATATCGGTAGCGGGCCGGGGCGAGCAGTACTTC. Residues: CASSPISVAGRGEQYF. The chain combines TRBV18 with TRBJ2-7; 7 nucleotides align to TRBD2. The CDR3 has 16 residues. V shed 2 bases, J shed 6 bases, and the junction held 13 bases outside the gene matches. Germline CDR1 is KGHSH and CDR2 is LQKENI.